This T cell receptor (beta chain) appears in the sequencing data of a study of CD8 T cells in ankylosing spondylitis. MiXCR, applied by TCRdb to the 5' RACE reads, yields one record per CDR3 protein. The table records hundreds of thousands of distinct CDR3 sequences, less than 25% of them present only once. The V gene lost 0 bases and the J gene lost 6 bases, with 22 bases spanning the gap. The V gene's germline CDR1 is SGHVS and CDR2 FQNEAQ. The CDR3 loop spans 18 amino acids. Notes on this clonotype: What it binds is unknown.

Regarding the study as a whole: Reportedly, matched ankylosing spondylitis synovial fluid was significantly enriched for disease-linked clones.

The source of this sequence is a female donor with ankylosing spondylitis or in good health (not recorded which). The chain carries TRBV7-8 and TRBJ2-3; tentatively, D is TRBD2 (5 bases). Sequencing was done on a sample of blood, either unsorted or a sorted T cell fraction (not recorded which). The CDR3 loop reads CASSLARGAQVIGDTQYF. The CDR3 nucleotides read TGTGCCAGCAGCTTAGCTCGGGGAGCCCAAGTAATAGGCGATACGCAGTATTTT.